The clone carrying this T cell receptor beta chain was detected a few times. The antigen is unknown. The data stem from a study of T cell repertoires in cytomegalovirus infection. Looking at the study overall: Indications of both CMV infection and matching HLA type were provided by public TCR beta signatures. Study-wide points: HLA-C-restricted CMV-specific TCR beta clonotypes prevailed in the ex vivo response.

TCRdb reprocessed the reads with MiXCR, giving one entry per CDR3 protein. Here the sample spans some 320,000 distinct CDR3 sequences, 9.5% being singletons. The CDR3 extends over 12 amino acids. Germline CDR1 and CDR2: MNHEY and SMNVEV (reference sequence). V shed 5 bases, J shed 7 bases, and the junction held 4 bases outside the gene matches. The clonotype was recovered from a human donor in good health (CMV status not recorded). Some clones in this sample may be carry-over from other donors' samples. The V gene is TRBV27, the J gene TRBJ1-1, with 7 nucleotides matching TRBD1. Sequencing used PBMCs. CDR3 amino acids: CASSAGTDEAFF. The CDR3 nucleotides read TGTGCCAGCAGTGCGGGGACAGATGAAGCTTTCTTT.